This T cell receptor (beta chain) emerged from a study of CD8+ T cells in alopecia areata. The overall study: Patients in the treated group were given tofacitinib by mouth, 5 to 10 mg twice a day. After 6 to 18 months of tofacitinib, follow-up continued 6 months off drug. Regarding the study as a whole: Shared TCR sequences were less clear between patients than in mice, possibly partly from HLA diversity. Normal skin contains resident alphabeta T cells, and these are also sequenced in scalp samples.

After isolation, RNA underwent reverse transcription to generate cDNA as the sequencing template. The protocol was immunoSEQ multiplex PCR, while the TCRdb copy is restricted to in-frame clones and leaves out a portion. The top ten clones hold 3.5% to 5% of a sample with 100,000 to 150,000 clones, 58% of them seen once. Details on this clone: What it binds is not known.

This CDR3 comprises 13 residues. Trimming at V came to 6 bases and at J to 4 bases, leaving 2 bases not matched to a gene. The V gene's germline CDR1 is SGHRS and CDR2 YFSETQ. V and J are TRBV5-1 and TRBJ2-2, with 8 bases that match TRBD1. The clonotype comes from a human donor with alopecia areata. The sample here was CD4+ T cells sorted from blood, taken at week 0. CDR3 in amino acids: CASTGGSTGELFF. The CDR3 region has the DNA TGCGCCAGCACAGGGGGCAGCACCGGGGAGCTGTTTTTT.